Listed below are T cell receptor beta chains from one sample, sequenced in a study of blood T cells in healthy people across ages. TCRdb re-derived calls from the 5' RACE reads in MiXCR, one entry per CDR3 protein. Found here are about 930,000 distinct CDR3 sequences, roughly 29% of them singletons; the top ten hold about a tenth. This sample was also put to use in a study of T cells of mothers and their children.

Sequencing was performed on blood. These receptors were collected from a woman aged 40-49 years in good health. Both conserved end residues are part of each CDR3. Each record gives: V gene, J gene, D gene, clone size, CDR3 protein, CDR3 DNA. D genes are given only for firm matches. Clone size is given for some rows only: seen once, a few or many times, or a class if the clone is expanded.

>TRBV20-1|TRBJ1-2|-|-
CSARDERDYYGYTF
TGCAGTGCTAGAGATGAACGGGACTACTATGGCTACACCTTC
>TRBV27|TRBJ2-7|-|few
CASILTCEQYF
TGTGCCAGCATCCTGACCTGCGAGCAGTACTTC
>TRBV10-3|TRBJ2-7|-|-
CAISGGSGTSYEQYF
TGTGCCATCAGTGGGGGGTCAGGGACCTCCTACGAGCAGTACTTC
>TRBV5-1|TRBJ2-1|-|many
CASSSVADKGTRSYNEQFF
TGCGCCAGCAGCTCCGTGGCAGACAAAGGGACGCGCTCCTACAATGAGCAGTTCTTC
>TRBV2|TRBJ1-2|-|many
CASSQQGRGYTF
TGTGCCAGCAGCCAACAGGGTCGCGGCTACACCTTC
>TRBV29-1|TRBJ2-7|-|few
CSVRDLGSYNEQYF
TGCAGCGTTAGGGACTTGGGCTCCTACAATGAGCAGTACTTC
>TRBV3-1|TRBJ1-2|TRBD1|-
CASSPRQGRANYGYTF
TGTGCCAGCAGCCCAAGACAGGGGAGAGCTAACTATGGCTACACCTTC
>TRBV6-6|TRBJ1-2|TRBD1|many
CASSDRGQGYGYTF
TGTGCCAGCAGCGACAGGGGGCAGGGGTATGGCTACACCTTC
>TRBV30|TRBJ1-1|-|-
CARTGNGPEAFF
TGTGCCCGCACAGGGAATGGTCCCGAAGCTTTCTTT
>TRBV4-1|TRBJ2-7|-|-
CASSQDKRAGHLF
TGCGCCAGCAGCCAAGATAAGAGAGCGGGTCACCTCTTC
>TRBV7-2|TRBJ2-5|-|few
CASSPEVARTQYF
TGTGCCAGCAGCCCGGAGGTAGCTAGGACCCAGTACTTC
>TRBV6-2/TRBV6-3|TRBJ1-2|TRBD1|few
CASSYHRGFYGYTF
TGTGCCAGCAGTTACCACAGGGGATTCTATGGCTACACCTTC
>TRBV7-8|TRBJ2-3|TRBD2|-
CASSIGLAGGPDTQYF
TGTGCCAGCAGTATCGGACTAGCGGGGGGGCCGGATACGCAGTATTTT
>TRBV25-1|TRBJ2-3|TRBD2|-
CASSEWGGRGPDTQYF
TGTGCCAGCAGTGAATGGGGCGGGAGAGGCCCAGATACGCAGTATTTT
>TRBV5-1|TRBJ2-7|-|many
CASSLDSTYEQYF
TGCGCCAGCAGCTTGGACAGCACCTACGAGCAGTACTTC
>TRBV12-5|TRBJ1-1|-|-
CASGLEGMGTEAFF
TGTGCTAGTGGTTTGGAGGGGATGGGCACTGAAGCTTTCTTT
>TRBV7-6|TRBJ2-7|-|-
CASSKEDGQPYEQYF
TGTGCCAGCAGCAAAGAGGATGGCCAGCCCTACGAGCAGTACTTC
>TRBV28|TRBJ2-7|-|-
CVSSYPTDEQYF
TGTGTCAGCAGTTACCCCACGGACGAGCAGTACTTC
>TRBV20-1|TRBJ1-5|-|-
CSARSVGRVRQPQHF
TGCAGTGCTAGGAGCGTGGGCCGAGTGCGGCAGCCCCAGCATTTT
>TRBV10-2|TRBJ1-5|TRBD1|-
CACSQGANQPQHF
TGCGCCTGCAGTCAGGGGGCCAATCAGCCCCAGCATTTT
>TRBV9|TRBJ1-2|-|-
CASSVERQGIHYGYTF
TGTGCCAGCAGCGTAGAGCGGCAGGGGATTCACTATGGCTACACCTTC
>TRBV15|TRBJ2-5|TRBD2|many
CATSRASGQETQYF
TGTGCCACCAGCAGGGCTAGCGGACAAGAGACCCAGTACTTC
>TRBV6-1|TRBJ1-4|-|few
CASSVRDEKLFF
TGTGCCAGCAGTGTCCGAGATGAAAAACTGTTTTTT
>TRBV28|TRBJ2-1|TRBD2|-
CASGIPELAGGFF
TGTGCCAGCGGAATCCCGGAACTAGCGGGGGGGTTCTTC
>TRBV7-3|TRBJ1-1|-|many
CASSHGMNTEAFF
TGTGCCAGCAGCCACGGGATGAACACTGAAGCTTTCTTT
>TRBV7-2|TRBJ1-5|-|few
CAGSIDPGQPQHF
TGTGCCGGCAGCATAGACCCCGGTCAGCCCCAGCATTTT
>TRBV29-1|TRBJ1-2|-|many
CSVVGGAYGYTF
TGCAGCGTTGTAGGGGGAGCCTATGGCTACACCTTC
>TRBV5-4|TRBJ2-5|TRBD2|many
CASGALADRETQYF
TGTGCCAGCGGTGCCCTAGCGGATCGAGAGACCCAGTACTTC
>TRBV9|TRBJ2-7|TRBD1|many
CASSVTGTGVPYEQYF
TGTGCCAGCAGCGTAACCGGGACAGGGGTACCGTACGAGCAGTACTTC
>TRBV12-3/TRBV12-4|TRBJ2-3|-|few
CATSEATGTQYF
TGTGCCACCTCCGAGGCCACAGGTACGCAGTATTTT
>TRBV7-2|TRBJ2-1|TRBD1|-
CASSDRDRGFEQFF
TGTGCCAGCAGCGACCGGGACAGGGGATTCGAGCAGTTCTTC
>TRBV7-2|TRBJ2-5|-|few
CASSLAGGTETQYF
TGTGCCAGCAGCTTAGCGGGGGGCACAGAGACCCAGTACTTC
>TRBV12-3/TRBV12-4|TRBJ1-2|-|-
CASSFYRDGYTF
TGTGCCAGCAGTTTCTACCGAGATGGCTACACCTTC
>TRBV20-1|TRBJ1-5|-|-
CSAKGELSNQPQHF
TGCAGTGCCAAAGGGGAGCTCAGCAATCAGCCCCAGCATTTT
>TRBV4-2|TRBJ2-3|-|many
CASSGEQATDTQYF
TGTGCCAGCAGCGGGGAACAGGCCACAGATACGCAGTATTTT
>TRBV18|TRBJ1-2|-|many
CASSPSSNYGYTF
TGTGCCAGCTCACCCTCCAGCAACTATGGCTACACCTTC
>TRBV7-2|TRBJ2-7|-|many
CASSLNMDYEQYF
TGTGCCAGCAGCTTGAACATGGACTACGAGCAGTACTTC
>TRBV7-2|TRBJ1-4|-|-
CASRSGPDEKLFF
TGTGCCAGCAGGTCTGGGCCTGATGAAAAACTGTTTTTT
>TRBV7-2|TRBJ1-5|TRBD1|-
CASSLEGGRINQPQHF
TGTGCCAGCAGCTTAGAAGGGGGCAGGATTAATCAGCCCCAGCATTTT
>TRBV9|TRBJ2-5|-|-
CASSMGDAYQETQYF
TGTGCCAGCAGCATGGGGGACGCGTACCAAGAGACCCAGTACTTC